The entry below describes one T cell receptor (beta chain). The data derive from a study of shared T cell receptors in the human thymus. Here immunoSEQ multiplex PCR was the method, and the copy in TCRdb shows in-frame clones only, minus some. The sample lists hundreds of thousands of clones; more than 70% were seen once. CDR1 is KGHSH, CDR2 LQKENI, per germline. The CDR3 extends over 15 amino acids. The V gene end was trimmed by 3 bases and the J gene end by 2 bases; junction bases not matched to a gene: 4. Another study also made use of these data, one on human thymus T cells. Per that study: Finnish infants who were healthy and having corrective surgery for congenital heart defects made up the donors. Corrective cardiac operations yielded the resected thymus tissue. Unrelated individuals had highly overlapping thymic repertoires, as reported in related research.

This clonotype was sampled from a boy younger than two with a congenital heart defect. The chain employs TRBV18 and TRBJ2-3, with TRBD2 matching over 8 bases. The sample comprised thymocytes. In DNA, the CDR3 is TGTGCCAGCTCACCCGGGACTAGTGCCACAGATACGCAGTATTTT. Its translation is CASSPGTSATDTQYF.